The T cell receptor beta chain under discussion was sequenced for a study of blood T cell repertoires in COVID-19. Turning to the study itself: Spain, Italy and the United States supplied samples that represented acute and convalescent COVID-19. The analysed material was cDNA or gDNA that came from T cells, B-cell-depleted T cells, or PBMCs.

Authors' methods: Amplification of reference gene primers was used by the study to estimate nucleated cell counts. Profiling relied on immunoSEQ multiplex PCR, and the TCRdb table lists in-frame clones only, not all of them. D and trimming were read from the DNA, whereas the V and J calls and clone size are those reported in that table. The table records around 180,000 clones, roughly three quarters of them present only once. Germline V CDR1 and CDR2: SNHLY, FYNNEI. This CDR3 has 14 residues. Trimming took off 7 bases at V and 0 bases at J, with 9 bases between the two ends. Sequenced input: peripheral blood. J is TRBJ2-2 and V is TRBV2; perhaps TRBD2 as D (6 bases). The receptor comes from a man in his sixties with active or convalescent COVID-19. CDR3 in amino acids: CASIAGTNTGELFF. In nucleotides, the CDR3 is TGTGCCAGCATTGCGGGAACGAACACCGGGGAGCTGTTTTTT.